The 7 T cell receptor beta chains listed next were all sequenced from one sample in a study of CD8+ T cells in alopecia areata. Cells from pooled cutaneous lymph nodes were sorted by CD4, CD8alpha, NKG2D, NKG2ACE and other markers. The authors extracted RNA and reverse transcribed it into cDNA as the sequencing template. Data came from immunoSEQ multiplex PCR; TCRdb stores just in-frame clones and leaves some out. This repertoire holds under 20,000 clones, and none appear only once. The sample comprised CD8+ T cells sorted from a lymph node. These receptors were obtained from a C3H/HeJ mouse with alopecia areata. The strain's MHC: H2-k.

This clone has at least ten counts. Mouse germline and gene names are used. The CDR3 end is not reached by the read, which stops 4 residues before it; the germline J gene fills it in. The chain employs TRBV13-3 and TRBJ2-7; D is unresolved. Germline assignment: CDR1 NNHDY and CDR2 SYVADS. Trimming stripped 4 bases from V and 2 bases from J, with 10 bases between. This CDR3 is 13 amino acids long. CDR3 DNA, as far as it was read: TGTGCCAGCAGTTCCTCCCCTCCCTAT. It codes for CASSSSPPY. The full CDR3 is CASSSSPPYEQYF.

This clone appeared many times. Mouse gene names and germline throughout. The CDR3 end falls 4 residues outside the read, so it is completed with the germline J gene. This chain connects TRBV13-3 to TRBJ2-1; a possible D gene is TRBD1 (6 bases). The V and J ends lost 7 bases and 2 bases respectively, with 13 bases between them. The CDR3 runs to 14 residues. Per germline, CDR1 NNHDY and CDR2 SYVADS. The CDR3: CASSRDTYYAEQFF. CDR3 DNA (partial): TGTGCCAGCTCCCGGGACACTTACTATGCT.

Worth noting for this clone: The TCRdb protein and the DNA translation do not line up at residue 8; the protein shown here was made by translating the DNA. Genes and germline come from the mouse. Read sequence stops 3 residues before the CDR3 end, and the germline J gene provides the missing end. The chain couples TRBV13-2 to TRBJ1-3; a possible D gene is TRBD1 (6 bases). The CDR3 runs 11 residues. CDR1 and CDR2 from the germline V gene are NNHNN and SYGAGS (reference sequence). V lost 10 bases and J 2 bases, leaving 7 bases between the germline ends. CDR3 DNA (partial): TGTGCCGGGACAACTGGAAATACG. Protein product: CAGTTGNT. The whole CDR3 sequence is CAGTTGNTLYF.

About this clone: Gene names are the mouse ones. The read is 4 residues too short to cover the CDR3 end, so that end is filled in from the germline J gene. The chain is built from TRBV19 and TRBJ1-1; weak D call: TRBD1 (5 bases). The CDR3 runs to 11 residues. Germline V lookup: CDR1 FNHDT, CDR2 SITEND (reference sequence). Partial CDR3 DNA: TGTGCCAGCAGCGAGGGGTCA. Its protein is CASSEGS. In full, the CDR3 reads CASSEGSEVFF.

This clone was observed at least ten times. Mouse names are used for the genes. The DNA read from the CDR3 is TGTGCCAGCAGTGATGCGGGGCAGGGGATCAACTATGCT. Translating it yields CASSDAGQGINYA. In full, the CDR3 is CASSDAGQGINYAEQFF. The J gene is TRBJ2-1, the V gene TRBV13-3, with a possible D match to TRBD1 (6 bases). The observed sequence ends 4 residues before the CDR3 terminus, with the missing tail filled in from the germline J gene. The CDR3 spans 17 residues. V lost 0 bases to trimming and J lost 1 base, with 14 bases between them. Germline-derived CDR1 and CDR2 are NNHDY and SYVADS.

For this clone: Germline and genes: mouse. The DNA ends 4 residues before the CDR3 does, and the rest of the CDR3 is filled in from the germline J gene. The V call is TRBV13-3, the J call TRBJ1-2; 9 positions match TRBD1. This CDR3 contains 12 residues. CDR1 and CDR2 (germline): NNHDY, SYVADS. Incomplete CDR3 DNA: TGTGCCAGCAGGAAGGGACAGGGC. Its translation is CASRKGQG. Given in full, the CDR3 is CASRKGQGDYTF.

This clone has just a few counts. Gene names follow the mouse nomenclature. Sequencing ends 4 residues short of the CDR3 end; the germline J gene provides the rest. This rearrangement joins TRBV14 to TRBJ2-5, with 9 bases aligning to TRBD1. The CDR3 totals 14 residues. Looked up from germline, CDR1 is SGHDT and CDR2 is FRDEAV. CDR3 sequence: CASSFQDRGDTQYF. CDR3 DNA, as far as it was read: TGTGCCAGCAGTTTCCAGGACAGGGGAGAC.